This section outlines one T cell receptor beta chain sequence together with its context. Its antigen is still unknown. The record has no base qualities; no much larger clone is one base away. PBMCs were isolated by Ficoll-Paque density gradient centrifugation. The data belong to a study of T-cell memory formation after mild COVID-19 (dated by TCRdb to about 2021). Regarding the complete study: TCR sequence clusters from the two donors were found to be largely donor specific. Two young, previously healthy adult volunteers, one female and one male, were included in the cohort. T-cell clones expanding and contracting after mild COVID-19 in a couple of donors were tracked by longitudinal TCRalpha and TCRbeta repertoire sequencing. Study-wide findings and limitations: Clones contracting from day 15 to 85 had balanced CD4/CD8 phenotypes, while a second wave expanding from day 15 to 37 was biased towards CD4+. Only a couple of mild cases were covered in the study, and larger cohorts including severe cases with pre-infection samples were considered necessary. SARS-CoV-2 specificity of the second-wave clones peaking on day 37 was not confirmed. Contracting CD4+ clones appeared mostly in the CM and EM memory subsets, whereas CD8+ clones were enriched in EMRA. Some responding clones were found in pre-infection memory, which suggests that pre-existing cross-reactive memory T cells took part in the SARS-CoV-2 response.

The junction carries 16 bases between V and J, which are trimmed by 10 bases and 3 bases respectively. From the cysteine up to the phenylalanine, the CDR3 has a length of 14 residues. Solely the CDR3 DNA is kept, with 42 bases framed from the first base. From the germline V gene, CDR1 is MDHEN and CDR2 is SYDVKM. The data were produced on an Illumina NovaSeq 6000. Using 5'RACE with constant-segment primers, TCRalpha and TCRbeta cDNA libraries were constructed, with sample barcodes and unique molecular identifiers added in the process. RNA was extracted from every sample with Trizol reagent. Library amplification was performed in two PCR steps, and a second sample barcode and Illumina TruSeq adapters were introduced in the second step. Sequencing of the libraries was done on an Illumina NovaSeq, producing 2 x 150 bp paired-end reads. Per the source publication's procedure: With migec v1.2.7, reads were demultiplexed and then collapsed into UMI-guided consensus sequences. Using mixcr v2.1.11, UMI consensuses were aligned to TRA and TRB V and J templates and then assembled into clonotypes. Expanded or contracted clonotypes were those called significant by both edgeR and NoisET, with noise models trained on biological replicates. For edgeR calls, a false discovery rate-adjusted p below 0.01 and a log2 fold-change threshold of 1 were applied. PCA with hierarchical clustering of max-normalized trajectories of the 1000 most abundant clonotypes was used as exploratory dynamics analysis. The CD4 or CD8 phenotype of responding clones was assigned using the separately sequenced CD4+ and CD8+ repertoires. TCRdb itself trimmed the public reads at Q25 with fastp, ran MiXCR and retained productive beta chains. Identical CDR3 proteins give one entry, which carries the most common genes and DNA. Clone size and V and J calls follow TCRdb, not the original study. This sample has about 120,000 distinct CDR3 sequences in its table, and 22% of those were observed once. Of the sample, approximately 41% falls within the top ten clones.

Sequenced material: PBMCs or a T cell subset sorted from them (not recorded which). Recombination joined TRBV28 with TRBJ2-1, with the D segment identity uncertain. The sequence came from a man aged 18 to 29 who had mild COVID-19 (a few samples of this study predate the infection). The sample titles of this study are shuffled in the database, so cell type and time point are left out; the donor was told from shared clones. CDR3 loop: CATRFGPYYNEQFF. The sequenced DNA is TGTGCCACGAGATTCGGTCCGTACTACAATGAGCAGTTCTTC.